The 14 T cell receptor beta chains below come from one sample, sequenced in a study of T cell repertoires in cytomegalovirus infection. A single record per CDR3 protein comes from TCRdb applying MiXCR to the reads. The sample gives a few hundred thousand distinct CDR3 sequences, 15% to 20% of which show up once; around 11% is in the top ten. The material sequenced was PBMCs. The receptors stem from a human donor in good health (CMV status not recorded). Some clones in this sample may be carry-over from other donors' samples.

This CDR3 is CASSLNRVLDEQFF. Written as DNA, the CDR3 is TGTGCCAGCAGCTTGAACAGGGTTTTAGATGAGCAGTTCTTC. The chain is built from TRBV5-4 and TRBJ2-1; perhaps TRBD1 as D (6 bases). There are 14 residues in the CDR3. Germline CDR1 SGHNT, CDR2 YYREEE (reference sequence). V was cut by 1 base and J by 8 bases, with 13 bases left in between.

The chain uses TRBV5-1 and TRBJ2-3, with 8 positions matching TRBD2. V shed 0 bases and J 5 bases; nucleotides not matched to a gene: 8. This CDR3 has 16 residues. Germline CDR1 is SGHRS and CDR2 is YFSETQ. Here the CDR3 DNA reads TGCGCCAGCAGCTTGGGCGCGGGGGGCCGCGAAGATACGCAGTATTTT. It codes for CASSLGAGGREDTQYF.

This clonotype was observed many times. This chain links TRBV3-1 with TRBJ2-7, with TRBD1 as a possible D gene (5 bases). Germline CDR1 and CDR2: LGHDT and YNNKEL (reference sequence). Trimming cost V 1 base and J 3 bases, with 13 bases left between them. The CDR3 extends over 15 amino acids. CDR3 residues: CASSQGIPGYYEQYF. DNA for the CDR3: TGTGCCAGCAGCCAAGGAATCCCAGGGTACTACGAGCAGTACTTC.

This clonotype has just a few counts. The chain combines TRBV13 with TRBJ1-1; D gene ambiguous. Trimming removed 3 bases at V and 1 base at J, with 12 bases between. CDR3 length: 15 residues. Looked up from germline, CDR1 is PRHDT and CDR2 is FYEKMQ (reference sequence). The CDR3 sequence is CASSFFGRQNTEAFF. Here the CDR3 DNA reads TGTGCCAGCAGCTTCTTCGGTAGGCAGAACACTGAAGCTTTCTTT.

The table lists this clonotype with a few counts. The gene calls are TRBV12-3 or TRBV12-4 and TRBJ1-6; no clear D gene. The CDR3 runs to 14 residues. V lost 3 bases and J 6 bases, leaving 9 bases between the germline ends. Here the CDR3 DNA reads TGTGCCAGCAGTTTGAGCCAAACTAATTCACCCCTCCACTTT. Its protein product is CASSLSQTNSPLHF.

In its sample, this clonotype was seen many times. The chain uses TRBV4-1 and TRBJ2-7, with D possibly called TRBD1 or TRBD2 (5 bases each). V was clipped by 2 bases and J by 2 bases, with 7 bases between them. Per germline, CDR1 MGHRA and CDR2 YSYEKL. The CDR3 is made up of 13 amino acids. As DNA, the CDR3 is TGCGCCAGCAGCCAAATGGGGGCCTACGAGCAGTACTTC. Encoded protein: CASSQMGAYEQYF.

The chain is built from TRBV7-2 and TRBJ1-2; D is possibly TRBD1 (5 bases). The CDR3 loop spans 14 amino acids. Trimming shortened V by 5 bases and J by 7 bases, and 17 bases separated the two germline ends. CDR1 and CDR2 from the germline V gene are SGHTA and FQGNSA. This CDR3 is CASSPTREVAGYTF. The CDR3 DNA sequence: TGTGCCAGCAGCCCAACCAGGGAGGTTGCTGGCTACACCTTC. Using reference TRBV7-2 and TRBJ1-2 for the parts outside the CDR3, the full variable domain is GAGVSQSPSNKVTEKGKDVELRCDPISGHTALYWYRQSLGQGLEFLIYFQGNSAPDKSGLPSDRFSAERTGGSVSTLTIQRTQQEDSAVYLCASSPTREVAGYTFGSGTRLTVV.

The chain has TRBV6-2 or TRBV6-3 and TRBJ2-1; tentative D call: TRBD1 (6 bases). The CDR3 is 15 amino acids. Per the germline V gene, CDR1 is MNHEY and CDR2 is SVGEGT. The V end lost 6 bases, the J end lost 0 bases, and 12 bases lay between the germline ends. CDR3 residues: CASSRGAVSYNEQFF. The CDR3 DNA reads TGTGCCAGCAGCAGGGGAGCGGTCTCCTACAATGAGCAGTTCTTC.

The V gene is TRBV7-2, the J gene TRBJ2-2; weak D call: TRBD1 (6 bases). Trimming left V 3 bases short and J 1 base short, with 12 bases between. Germline V CDR1 and CDR2: SGHTA, FQGNSA. This CDR3 has 16 residues. CDR3 amino acids: CASSFSPTGNTGELFF. The CDR3 DNA is TGTGCCAGCAGCTTTAGTCCGACAGGGAACACCGGGGAGCTGTTTTTT.

V usage is TRBV27 and J usage is TRBJ2-1; 10 nucleotides align to TRBD2. Looked up from germline, CDR1 is MNHEY and CDR2 is SMNVEV (reference sequence). J lost 9 bases, V lost 7 bases, and 24 bases had no gene match. The CDR3 length is 19 residues. CDR3 sequence: CASTIRAPLAGGWVPEQFF. CDR3 nucleotide sequence: TGTGCCAGCACGATCAGAGCCCCCTTAGCGGGGGGATGGGTCCCTGAGCAGTTCTTC.

This chain connects TRBV4-2 to TRBJ2-5; D may be TRBD2 (6 bases). This CDR3 contains 15 residues. V was pared by 5 bases and J by 5 bases, with 18 bases between. CDR1 is LGHNA and CDR2 is YNFKEQ in the germline V gene. CDR3 sequence: CASSYARGPGETQYF. In DNA, the CDR3 is TGTGCCAGCAGCTATGCGCGGGGCCCTGGGGAGACCCAGTACTTC.

This clonotype was counted a few times. This may stem from a read error, because a much larger clone lies one nucleotide away. The gene calls are TRBV11-2 and TRBJ1-1; 7 nucleotides line up with TRBD1. The V segment lost 1 base and the J segment 1 base; nucleotides outside the gene matches: 0. The CDR3 is made up of 14 amino acids. Germline V gene lookup returns CDR1 SGHAT and CDR2 FQNNGV. CDR3 region: CASSLGDRNTEAFF. The CDR3 DNA follows: TGTGCCAGCAGCTTAGGGGACAGGAACACTGAAGCTTTCTTT.

This clonotype came up a few times. V is TRBV29-1 and J is TRBJ1-2; 7 bases are shared with TRBD1. This CDR3 region has 13 residues. Germline values: CDR1 SQVTM, CDR2 ANQGSEA. V lost 6 bases, J lost 1 base, and 5 bases stayed unmatched. DNA of the CDR3: TGCAGCGTACGGGACAGCAGTAACTATGGCTACACCTTC. This translates into CSVRDSSNYGYTF. Full variable domain (rest looked up from reference TRBV29-1 and TRBJ1-2): SAVISQKPSRDICQRGTSLTIQCQVDSQVTMMFWYRQQPGQSLTLIATANQGSEATYESGFVIDKFPISRPNLTFSTLTVSNMSPEDSSIYLCSVRDSSNYGYTFGSGTRLTVV.

This clonotype was picked up a small number of times. The chain recombines TRBV10-3 with TRBJ2-5; 7 bases line up with TRBD1. The CDR3 totals 15 residues. Germline loops: CDR1 ENHRY, CDR2 SYGVKD. V lost 3 bases, J lost 5 bases, and 9 bases stayed unmatched. The DNA for the CDR3 is TGTGCCATCAGTGACGCCAAGGGGGCGTGGGAGACCCAGTACTTC. Translated: CAISDAKGAWETQYF.